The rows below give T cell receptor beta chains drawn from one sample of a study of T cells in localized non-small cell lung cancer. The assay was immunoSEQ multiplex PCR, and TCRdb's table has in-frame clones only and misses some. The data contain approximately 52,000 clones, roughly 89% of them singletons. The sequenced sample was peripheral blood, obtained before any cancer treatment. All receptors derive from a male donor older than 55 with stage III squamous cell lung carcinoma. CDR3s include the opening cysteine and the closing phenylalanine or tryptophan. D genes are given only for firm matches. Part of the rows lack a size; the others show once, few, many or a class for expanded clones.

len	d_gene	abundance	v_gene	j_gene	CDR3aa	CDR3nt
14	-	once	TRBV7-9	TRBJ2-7	CASSPQTSEGPQYF	TGTGCCAGCAGCCCCCAAACGTCCGAGGGGCCGCAGTACTTC
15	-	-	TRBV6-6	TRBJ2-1	CASSPPTRIGNEQFF	TGTGCCAGCAGTCCCCCCACCCGGATCGGTAATGAGCAGTTCTTC
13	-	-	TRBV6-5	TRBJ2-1	CASSYSIKSEQFF	TGTGCCAGCAGTTACTCGATAAAGAGTGAGCAGTTCTTC
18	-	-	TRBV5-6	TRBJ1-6	CASSGEKGGARLNSPLHF	TGTGCCAGCAGCGGAGAGAAGGGCGGCGCACGCCTTAATTCACCCCTCCACTTT
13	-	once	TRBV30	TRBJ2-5	CAWRGRSGASQYF	TGTGCCTGGAGAGGACGGAGCGGTGCCTCCCAGTACTTC
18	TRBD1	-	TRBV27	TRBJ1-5	CASRTGDLRGGRNQPQHF	TGTGCCAGCAGAACAGGGGACCTCAGAGGAGGGAGAAATCAGCCCCAGCATTTT
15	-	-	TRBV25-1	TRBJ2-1	CASSEPGSAYNEQFF	TGTGCCAGCAGTGAACCCGGGTCGGCCTACAATGAGCAGTTCTTC
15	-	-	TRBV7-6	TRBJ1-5	CASSLRPRSNQPQHF	TGTGCCAGCAGCTTACGCCCCAGGTCCAATCAGCCCCAGCATTTT
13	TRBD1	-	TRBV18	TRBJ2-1	CASSPIDRDEQFF	TGTGCCAGCTCACCCATTGACAGGGATGAGCAGTTCTTC
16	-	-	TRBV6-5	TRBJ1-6	CASSYSSGAGYSPLHF	TGTGCCAGCAGTTACTCCTCGGGGGCTGGGTATTCACCCCTCCACTTT
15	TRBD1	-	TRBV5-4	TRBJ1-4	CASSSGKQGDEKLFF	TGTGCCAGCAGCTCTGGGAAACAGGGGGACGAAAAACTGTTTTTT
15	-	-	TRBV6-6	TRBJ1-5	CASSLTGREDQPQHF	TGTGCCAGCAGCCTTACCGGGAGGGAAGATCAGCCCCAGCATTTT
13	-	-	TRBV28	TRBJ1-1	CASKLGTNTEAFF	TGTGCCAGCAAATTGGGGACGAACACTGAAGCTTTCTTT
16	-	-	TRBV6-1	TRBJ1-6	CASSEARTDYNSPLHF	TGTGCCAGCAGTGAAGCGCGAACGGATTATAATTCACCCCTCCACTTT
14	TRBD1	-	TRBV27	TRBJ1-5	CASSLRGRERPQHF	TGTGCCAGCAGTTTAAGGGGGCGGGAGCGGCCCCAGCATTTT
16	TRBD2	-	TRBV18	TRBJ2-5	CASSPLGLVNQETQYF	TGTGCCAGCTCACCTCTCGGACTAGTCAATCAAGAGACCCAGTACTTC
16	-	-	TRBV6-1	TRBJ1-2	CASREPGRPANYGYTF	TGTGCCAGCAGAGAACCCGGACGGCCCGCTAACTATGGCTACACCTTC
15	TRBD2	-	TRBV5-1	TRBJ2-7	CASSFRAGFSYEQYF	TGCGCCAGCAGCTTCCGAGCGGGATTTTCCTACGAGCAGTACTTC
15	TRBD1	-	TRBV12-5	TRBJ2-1	CASGRGQGEYNEQFF	TGTGCTAGTGGTAGGGGACAGGGGGAATACAATGAGCAGTTCTTC
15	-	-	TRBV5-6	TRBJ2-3	CASSRDLSSTDTQYF	TGTGCCAGCAGCCGGGACTTATCTAGCACAGATACGCAGTATTTT
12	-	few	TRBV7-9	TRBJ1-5	CASSFSNQPQHF	TGTGCCAGCAGCTTTAGCAATCAGCCCCAGCATTTT
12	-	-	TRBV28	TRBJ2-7	CASSPGSYEQYF	TGTGCCAGCAGCCCCGGGTCCTACGAGCAGTACTTC
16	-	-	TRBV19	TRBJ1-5	CATIGLGAGEGQPQHF	TGTGCCACCATCGGGCTAGGGGCAGGGGAGGGCCAGCCCCAGCATTTT
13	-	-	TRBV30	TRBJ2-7	CAWSRTLTYEQYF	TGTGCCTGGAGCCGGACGTTAACCTACGAGCAGTACTTC
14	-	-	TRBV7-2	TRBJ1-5	CASSLRDHNQPQHF	TGTGCCAGCAGCTTGCGGGATCACAATCAGCCCCAGCATTTT
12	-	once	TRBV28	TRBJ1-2	CASSFLGGGYTF	TGTGCCAGCAGTTTTCTTGGGGGTGGCTACACCTTC
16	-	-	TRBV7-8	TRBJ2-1	CASSLRTVSGGGEQFF	TGTGCCAGCAGCTTGAGGACAGTCTCCGGAGGTGGTGAGCAGTTCTTC
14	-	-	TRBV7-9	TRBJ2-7	CASSLGQVSYEQYF	TGTGCCAGCAGCTTAGGACAGGTCTCCTACGAGCAGTACTTC
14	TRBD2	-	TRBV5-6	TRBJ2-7	CASSLAGGPYEQYF	TGTGCCAGCAGCCTAGCGGGAGGCCCCTACGAGCAGTACTTC
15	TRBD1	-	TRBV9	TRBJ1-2	CASSYSRDRESGYTF	TGTGCCAGCAGCTATTCCCGGGACAGGGAAAGTGGCTACACCTTC
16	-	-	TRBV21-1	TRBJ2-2	CASSTSGTEYTGELFF	TGTGCCAGCAGCACGTCCGGGACAGAGTACACCGGGGAGCTGTTTTTT
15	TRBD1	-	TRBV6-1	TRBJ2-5	CASSLTGGNQETQYF	TGTGCCAGCAGTCTGACAGGGGGCAACCAAGAGACCCAGTACTTC
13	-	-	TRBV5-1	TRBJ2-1	CASSLGVGNEQFF	TGCGCCAGCAGCTTGGGGGTGGGCAATGAGCAGTTCTTC
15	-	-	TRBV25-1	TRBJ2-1	CASSPLGGGIDEQFF	TGTGCCAGCAGCCCTCTGGGCGGGGGCATTGATGAGCAGTTCTTC
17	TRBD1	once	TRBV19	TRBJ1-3	CASRDKRGRYERNTIYF	TGTGCCAGCAGAGACAAAAGGGGGCGATATGAGAGAAACACCATATATTTT
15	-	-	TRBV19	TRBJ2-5	CASSSWTGGRETQYF	TGTGCCAGTAGTTCATGGACCGGGGGCCGGGAGACCCAGTACTTC
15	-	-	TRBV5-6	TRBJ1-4	CASSSVTKRDEKLFF	TGTGCCAGCAGCTCTGTCACAAAAAGAGATGAAAAACTGTTTTTT
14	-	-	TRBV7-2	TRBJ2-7	CASTPGQAPYEQYF	TGTGCCAGCACCCCGGGGCAGGCCCCCTACGAGCAGTACTTC
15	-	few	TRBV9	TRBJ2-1	CASSPKDSSYNEQFF	TGTGCCAGCAGCCCCAAGGACAGCTCCTACAATGAGCAGTTCTTC
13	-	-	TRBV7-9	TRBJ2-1	CASSLGRNNEQFF	TGTGCCAGCAGCCTGGGACGTAACAATGAGCAGTTCTTC
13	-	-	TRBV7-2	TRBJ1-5	CASSTGVNQPQHF	TGTGCCAGCAGTACCGGGGTCAATCAGCCCCAGCATTTT
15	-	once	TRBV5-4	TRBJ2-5	CASSPPAADPETQYF	TGTGCCAGCAGCCCACCGGCAGCGGACCCTGAGACCCAGTACTTC
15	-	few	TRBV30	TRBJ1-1	CAWRSLGLPNTEAFF	TGTGCCTGGAGATCCTTGGGGCTGCCGAACACTGAAGCTTTCTTT
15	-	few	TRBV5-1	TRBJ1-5	CASSYDGVGNQPQHF	TGCGCCAGCAGCTACGACGGGGTGGGCAATCAGCCCCAGCATTTT
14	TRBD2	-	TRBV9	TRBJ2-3	CASRSSGSADTQYF	TGTGCCAGCAGGTCTAGCGGTTCCGCAGATACGCAGTATTTT
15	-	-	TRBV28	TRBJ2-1	CASSLGGQIYNEQFF	TGTGCCAGCAGTTTAGGTGGACAGATTTACAATGAGCAGTTCTTC
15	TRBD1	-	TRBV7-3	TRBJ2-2	CASSSPDRAGGELFF	TGTGCCAGCAGCTCCCCGGACAGGGCGGGCGGGGAGCTGTTTTTT
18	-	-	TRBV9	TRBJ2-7	CASSPQLQGGTVSYEQYF	TGTGCCAGCAGCCCCCAATTGCAAGGCGGGACGGTGTCCTACGAGCAGTACTTC
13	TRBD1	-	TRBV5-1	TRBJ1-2	CASTTGGVYGYTF	TGCGCCAGCACTACAGGGGGTGTCTATGGCTACACCTTC
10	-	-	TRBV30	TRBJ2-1	CAWGTVEQFF	TGTGCCTGGGGGACGGTTGAGCAGTTCTTC
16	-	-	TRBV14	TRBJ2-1	CASSHLGGAPTNEQFF	TGTGCCAGCAGCCATCTAGGAGGAGCCCCGACCAATGAGCAGTTCTTC
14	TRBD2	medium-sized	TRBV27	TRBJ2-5	CASSLSGRGETQYF	TGTGCCAGCAGTTTGAGCGGGAGGGGAGAGACCCAGTACTTC
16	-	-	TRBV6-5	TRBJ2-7	CASSYTSPPRAYEQYF	TGTGCCAGTAGTTATACGAGCCCTCCGCGAGCCTACGAGCAGTACTTC
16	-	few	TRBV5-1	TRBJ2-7	CASSLGAGRSSYEQYF	TGCGCCAGCAGCTTGGGGGCAGGTAGAAGCTCCTACGAGCAGTACTTC
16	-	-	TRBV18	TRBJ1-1	CASSPPRAVWNTEAFF	TGTGCCAGCTCACCACCAAGGGCAGTCTGGAACACTGAAGCTTTCTTT
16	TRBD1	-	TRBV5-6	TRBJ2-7	CASSLRYRGMGYEQYF	TGTGCCAGCAGCTTGAGGTACAGGGGGATGGGCTACGAGCAGTACTTC
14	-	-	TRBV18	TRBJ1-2	CASSPGQGSDGYTF	TGTGCCAGCTCACCCGGGCAGGGGTCGGATGGCTACACCTTC
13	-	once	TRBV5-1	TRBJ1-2	CASRPIQGPGYTF	TGCGCCAGCAGACCTATTCAGGGCCCTGGCTACACCTTC